This T cell receptor (beta chain) was sequenced during a study of blood T cells in healthy people across ages. General study points: Samples with more naive T cells showed higher observed beta diversity. Fewer expanded clones and more diversity marked long-lived versus aged donors.

Primed by a sample-barcoded 5' primer and a J-beta primer mix, a second PCR proceeded for 7 to 11 cycles. Via MiXCR, TCRdb re-called the 5' RACE reads, giving one row per CDR3 protein. The repertoire holds about 780,000 distinct CDR3 sequences, 35% to 50% seen once, with around 18% in the top ten. The CDR3 runs to 13 residues. Per germline, CDR1 SQVTM and CDR2 ANQGSEA. V gave up 0 bases and J gave up 4 bases, with 9 bases separating them. Of note for this clonotype: Its specificity is not known.

Sequencing was done on a sample of blood. This receptor was identified in an elderly man in good health. The chain combines TRBV29-1 with TRBJ1-2; no reliable D call. Here the CDR3 DNA reads TGCAGCGTTGAAGATGGGAGAACCTATGGCTACACCTTC. Amino acids: CSVEDGRTYGYTF.